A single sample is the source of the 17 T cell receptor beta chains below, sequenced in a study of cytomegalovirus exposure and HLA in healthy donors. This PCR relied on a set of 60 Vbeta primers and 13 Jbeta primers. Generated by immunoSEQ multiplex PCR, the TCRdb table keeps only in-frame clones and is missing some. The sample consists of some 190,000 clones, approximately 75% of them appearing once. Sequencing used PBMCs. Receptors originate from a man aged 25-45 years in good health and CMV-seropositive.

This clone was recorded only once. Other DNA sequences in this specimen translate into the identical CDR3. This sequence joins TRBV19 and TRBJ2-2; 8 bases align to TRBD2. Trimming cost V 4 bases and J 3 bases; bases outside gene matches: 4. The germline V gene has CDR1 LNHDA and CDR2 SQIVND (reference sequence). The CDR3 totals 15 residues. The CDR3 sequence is CASSKGLGDTGELFF. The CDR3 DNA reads TGTGCCAGTAGTAAGGGACTAGGGGACACCGGGGAGCTGTTTTTT.

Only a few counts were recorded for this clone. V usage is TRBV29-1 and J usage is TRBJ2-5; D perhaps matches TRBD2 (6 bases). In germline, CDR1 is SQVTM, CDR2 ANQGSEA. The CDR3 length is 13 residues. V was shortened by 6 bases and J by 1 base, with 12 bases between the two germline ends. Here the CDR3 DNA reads TGCAGCGTCAGGAGGAGGGTCCAAGAGACCCAGTACTTC. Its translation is CSVRRRVQETQYF. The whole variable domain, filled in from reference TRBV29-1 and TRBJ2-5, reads SAVISQKPSRDICQRGTSLTIQCQVDSQVTMMFWYRQQPGQSLTLIATANQGSEATYESGFVIDKFPISRPNLTFSTLTVSNMSPEDSSIYLCSVRRRVQETQYFGPGTRLLVL.

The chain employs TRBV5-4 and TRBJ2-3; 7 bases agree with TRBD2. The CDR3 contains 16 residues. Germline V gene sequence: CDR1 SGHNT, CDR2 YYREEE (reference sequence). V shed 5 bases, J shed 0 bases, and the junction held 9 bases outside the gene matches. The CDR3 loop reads CASSPPQRGSTDTQYF. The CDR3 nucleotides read TGTGCCAGCAGTCCACCCCAGCGGGGCAGCACAGATACGCAGTATTTT. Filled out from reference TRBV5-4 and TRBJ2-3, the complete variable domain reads ETGVTQSPTHLIKTRGQQVTLRCSSQSGHNTVSWYQQALGQGPQFIFQYYREEENGRGNFPPRFSGLQFPNYSSELNVNALELDDSALYLCASSPPQRGSTDTQYFGPGTRLTVL.

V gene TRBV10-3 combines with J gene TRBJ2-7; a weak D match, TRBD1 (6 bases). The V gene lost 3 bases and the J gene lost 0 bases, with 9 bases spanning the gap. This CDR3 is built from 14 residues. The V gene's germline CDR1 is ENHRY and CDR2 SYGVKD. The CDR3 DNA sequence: TGTGCCATCAGTGAAGACAGGCGCTCCTACGAGCAGTACTTC. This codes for CAISEDRRSYEQYF.

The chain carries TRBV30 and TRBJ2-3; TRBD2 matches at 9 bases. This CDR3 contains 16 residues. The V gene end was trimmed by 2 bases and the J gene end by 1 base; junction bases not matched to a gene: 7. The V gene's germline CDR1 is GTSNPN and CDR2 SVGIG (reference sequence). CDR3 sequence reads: CAWSSGLARGTDTQYF. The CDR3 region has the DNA TGTGCCTGGAGTTCGGGACTAGCTAGGGGCACAGATACGCAGTATTTT.

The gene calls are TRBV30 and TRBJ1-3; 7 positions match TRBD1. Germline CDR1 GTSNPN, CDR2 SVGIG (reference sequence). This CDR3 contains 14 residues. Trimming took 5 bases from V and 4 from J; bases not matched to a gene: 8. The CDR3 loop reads CAWSRQGGGNTIYF. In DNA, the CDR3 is TGTGCCTGGTCTAGACAGGGCGGAGGAAACACCATATATTTT.

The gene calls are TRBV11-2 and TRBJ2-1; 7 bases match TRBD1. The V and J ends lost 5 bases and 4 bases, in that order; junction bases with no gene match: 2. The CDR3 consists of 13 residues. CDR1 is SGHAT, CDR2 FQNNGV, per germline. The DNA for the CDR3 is TGTGCCAGCAGCCCGGACAGGTACAATGAGCAGTTCTTC. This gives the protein CASSPDRYNEQFF.

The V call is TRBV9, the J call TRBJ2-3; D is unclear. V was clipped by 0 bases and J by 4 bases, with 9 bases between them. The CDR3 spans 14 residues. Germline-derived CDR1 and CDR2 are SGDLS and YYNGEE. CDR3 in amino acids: CASSVATGSDTQYF. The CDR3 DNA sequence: TGTGCCAGCAGCGTAGCTACCGGGTCAGATACGCAGTATTTT.

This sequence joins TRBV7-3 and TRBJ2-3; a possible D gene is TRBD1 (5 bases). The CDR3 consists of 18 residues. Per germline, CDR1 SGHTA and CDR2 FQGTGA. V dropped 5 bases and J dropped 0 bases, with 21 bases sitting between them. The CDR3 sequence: CASSLSQVGPSSTDTQYF. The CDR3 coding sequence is TGTGCCAGCAGCCTTTCACAGGTGGGTCCCTCTAGCACAGATACGCAGTATTTT.

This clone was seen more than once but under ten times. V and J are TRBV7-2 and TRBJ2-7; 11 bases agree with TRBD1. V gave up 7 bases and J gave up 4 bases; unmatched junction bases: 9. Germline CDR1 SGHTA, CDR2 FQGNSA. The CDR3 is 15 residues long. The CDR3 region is CASTRTGGPLYEQYF. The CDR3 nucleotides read TGTGCCAGCACCAGGACAGGGGGCCCGTTGTACGAGCAGTACTTC.

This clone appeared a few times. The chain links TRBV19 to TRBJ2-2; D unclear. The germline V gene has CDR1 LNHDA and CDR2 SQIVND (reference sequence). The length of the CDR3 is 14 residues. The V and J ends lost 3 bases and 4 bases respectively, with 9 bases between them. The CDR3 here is CASSIGQSTGELFF. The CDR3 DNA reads TGTGCCAGTAGTATTGGTCAGTCCACCGGGGAGCTGTTTTTT.

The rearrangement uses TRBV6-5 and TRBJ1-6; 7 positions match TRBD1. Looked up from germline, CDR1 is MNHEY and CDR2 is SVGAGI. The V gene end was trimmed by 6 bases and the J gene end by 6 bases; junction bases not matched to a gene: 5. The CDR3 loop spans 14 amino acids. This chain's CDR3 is CASRRDRPNSPLHF. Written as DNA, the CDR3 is TGTGCCAGCAGGAGGGACAGACCTAATTCACCCCTCCACTTT.

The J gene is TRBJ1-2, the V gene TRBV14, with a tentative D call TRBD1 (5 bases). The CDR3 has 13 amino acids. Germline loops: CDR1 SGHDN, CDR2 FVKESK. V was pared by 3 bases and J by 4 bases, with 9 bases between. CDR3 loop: CASSQTAFYGYTF. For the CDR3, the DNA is TGTGCCAGCAGCCAGACAGCGTTCTATGGCTACACCTTC.

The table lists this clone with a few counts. The CDR3 region has the DNA TGCAGTGCTAGTGGAGACTATGGCTACACCTTC. Translation: CSASGDYGYTF. V and J are TRBV20-1 and TRBJ1-2; D is unclear. V lost 3 bases and J 3 bases, leaving 5 bases between the germline ends. The V gene's germline CDR1 is DFQATT and CDR2 SNEGSKA (reference sequence). The CDR3 consists of 11 residues.

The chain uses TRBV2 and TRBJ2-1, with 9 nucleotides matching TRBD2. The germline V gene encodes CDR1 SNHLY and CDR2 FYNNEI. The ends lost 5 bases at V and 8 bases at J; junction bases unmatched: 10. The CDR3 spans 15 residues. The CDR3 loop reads CASSLAGVVWYEQFF. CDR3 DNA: TGTGCCAGCAGTTTAGCGGGAGTGGTCTGGTATGAGCAGTTCTTC.

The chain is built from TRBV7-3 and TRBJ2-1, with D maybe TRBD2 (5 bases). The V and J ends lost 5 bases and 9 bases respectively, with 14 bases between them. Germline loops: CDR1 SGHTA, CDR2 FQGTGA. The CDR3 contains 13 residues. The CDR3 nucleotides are TGTGCCAGCAGCGCCCTCCCTGCGGGTGAGCAGTTCTTC. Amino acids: CASSALPAGEQFF.

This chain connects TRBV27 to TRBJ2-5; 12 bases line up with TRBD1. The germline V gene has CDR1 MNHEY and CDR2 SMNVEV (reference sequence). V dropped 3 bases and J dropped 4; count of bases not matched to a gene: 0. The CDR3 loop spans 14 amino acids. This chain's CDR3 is CASSLGQGAETQYF. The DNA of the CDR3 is TGTGCCAGCAGTTTGGGACAGGGGGCAGAGACCCAGTACTTC.